Listed below are T cell receptor beta chains from one sample, sequenced in a study of blood T cell repertoires in COVID-19. The method was immunoSEQ multiplex PCR; TCRdb's version includes in-frame clones alone and lacks a portion of them. The top ten clones hold under 6% of a sample with about 330,000 clones, nearly 90% of them seen once. Sequenced input: PBMCs or T cells enriched from blood (not recorded which). These TCRs come from a woman younger than 45 who had recovered from COVID-19. CDR3s leave out the opening cysteine and the closing phenylalanine or tryptophan. Each record gives: V gene, J gene, clone size, D gene, CDR3 protein. The D gene is left open where the match is weak. Clone sizes are given selectively: once, few, many, or a class where the clone is expanded.

TRBV11-2	TRBJ1-1	-	-	ASSFAPGGGFRTEAF
TRBV19	TRBJ1-3	-	-	ASSGASGNTIY
TRBV10-3	TRBJ1-3	-	-	ASQGTVTGNTIY
TRBV12-3/TRBV12-4	TRBJ1-5	-	-	ASSFEVSGAQH
TRBV23-1	TRBJ2-5	-	TRBD1	ASSHATGAETQY
TRBV29-1	TRBJ2-1	-	-	SVWTVEQF
TRBV6-5	TRBJ2-1	-	-	ASSYQDVGPYNEQF
TRBV4-1	TRBJ2-7	-	TRBD1	ASSLGTGSIEQY
TRBV7-9	TRBJ1-1	-	-	ASRSELNTEAF
TRBV2	TRBJ2-5	-	TRBD2	ASRLAGETQY
TRBV4-3	TRBJ1-6	-	TRBD1	ASSQDVPSQGWGSPLH
TRBV19	TRBJ1-2	-	TRBD1	ASSMIRTGDGYT
TRBV4-3	TRBJ2-7	-	TRBD1	ASSQGWTGGYEQY
TRBV12-3/TRBV12-4	TRBJ1-5	-	-	ASTVYSNQPQH
TRBV15	TRBJ2-5	-	TRBD1	ATSTTGVEETQY
TRBV10-2	TRBJ2-3	-	-	ASSGNRDSDTQY
TRBV19	TRBJ1-1	-	TRBD1	ASQDRDRMNTEAF
TRBV2	TRBJ1-4	-	-	ASSERTSGDEKLF
TRBV11-2	TRBJ1-2	few	-	ASSLISGGIKANYGYT
TRBV4-3	TRBJ2-3	-	TRBD2	ASSQLLAGVTDTQY
TRBV21-1	TRBJ2-3	-	-	ASRPGRVGQY
TRBV7-6	TRBJ1-3	-	-	ASSLAAGSPTGNTIY
TRBV25-1	TRBJ2-2	-	-	ASSRHSNTGELF
TRBV20-1	TRBJ1-5	-	TRBD1	SARQGTEEH
TRBV14	TRBJ1-1	-	-	ASSQRAGPLEAF
TRBV19	TRBJ1-5	-	-	ASSILGQGIGNQPQH
TRBV6-1	TRBJ2-3	-	-	ASSGPGQVSTDTQY
TRBV18	TRBJ2-7	-	TRBD2	ASSRQGAGGPSEQY
TRBV7-9	TRBJ1-1	-	-	ASSLTQNTEAF
TRBV21-1	TRBJ2-3	-	-	ASSKEGAIDTDTQY
TRBV5-6	TRBJ1-6	-	-	ASSFGDIYNSPLH
TRBV4-1	TRBJ2-7	few	TRBD2	ASSQVRLGSGGSDEQY
TRBV9	TRBJ1-2	-	-	ASSVATGRAYGYT
TRBV6-5	TRBJ1-5	-	TRBD1	ASSLGTGSQPQH
TRBV15	TRBJ2-1	once	TRBD1	ATSLTGDGYNEQF
TRBV12-2	TRBJ1-3	-	-	ASRPGTGVPGSGNTIY
TRBV24-1	TRBJ2-2	-	-	ATSDRPGVGTGELF
TRBV5-1	TRBJ1-1	-	-	ASSPMGGAYTEAF
TRBV9	TRBJ2-2	once	TRBD2	ASSTRDYSNTGELF
TRBV19	TRBJ1-5	-	TRBD1	ASSGEMGGQPSVNQPQH
TRBV10-3	TRBJ2-7	-	-	AIGTSGGEQY
TRBV7-9	TRBJ1-4	-	-	ASSLGRNNEKLF
TRBV5-1	TRBJ2-7	few	TRBD1	ASRGTGYEQY
TRBV30	TRBJ1-5	-	TRBD1	AWSGDRSNQPQH
TRBV19	TRBJ1-5	-	TRBD1	ASRTHRDRESGQPQH
TRBV4-2	TRBJ1-2	-	-	ASSQSYGVDGYT
TRBV19	TRBJ1-1	-	-	ASSIRGGSEAF
TRBV7-2	TRBJ2-7	-	TRBD2	ASSEEGRGLYEQY
TRBV19	TRBJ1-2	-	TRBD1	ASSIAFGTGRNYGYT
TRBV7-2	TRBJ1-1	-	-	ASSLERLNEAF
TRBV9	TRBJ1-1	-	TRBD1	ASSVTGGSEAF
TRBV9	TRBJ1-3	-	-	ASSPQGPSGNTIY
TRBV30	TRBJ1-2	-	-	AGEVNYGYT
TRBV7-3	TRBJ2-7	-	-	ASSLKGQGGYEQY